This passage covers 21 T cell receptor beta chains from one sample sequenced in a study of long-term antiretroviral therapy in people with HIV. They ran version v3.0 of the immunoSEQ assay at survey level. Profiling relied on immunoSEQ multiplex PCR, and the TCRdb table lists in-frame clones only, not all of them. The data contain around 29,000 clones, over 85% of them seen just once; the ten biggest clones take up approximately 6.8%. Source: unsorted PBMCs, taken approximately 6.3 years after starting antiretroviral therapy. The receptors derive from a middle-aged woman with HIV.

The CDR3: CASSRRGSNYGYTF. CDR3 coding DNA: TGTGCCAGCAGCCGTCGCGGTTCTAACTATGGCTACACCTTC. The rearrangement joins TRBV13 to TRBJ1-2; D uncertain. Germline lookup yields CDR1 PRHDT and CDR2 FYEKMQ (reference sequence). With 5 bases removed from V and 0 bases from J, the gap between germline ends came to 10 bases. The CDR3 covers 14 residues.

As DNA, the CDR3 is TGCGCCAGCAGCCAAGATTCGATGGAGGGGACCCAGTACTTC. This gives the protein CASSQDSMEGTQYF. The chain uses TRBV4-3 and TRBJ2-5; D perhaps matches TRBD2 (6 bases). The length of the CDR3 is 14 residues. V was cut by 0 bases and J by 7 bases, with 12 bases left in between. Germline values: CDR1 LGHNA, CDR2 YSLEER.

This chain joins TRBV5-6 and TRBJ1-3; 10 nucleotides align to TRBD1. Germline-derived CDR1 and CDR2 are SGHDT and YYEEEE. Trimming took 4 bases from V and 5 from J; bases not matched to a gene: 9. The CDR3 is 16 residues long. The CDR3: CASSTRQGAKRNTIYF. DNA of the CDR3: TGTGCCAGCAGCACCCGACAGGGGGCGAAAAGAAACACCATATATTTT.

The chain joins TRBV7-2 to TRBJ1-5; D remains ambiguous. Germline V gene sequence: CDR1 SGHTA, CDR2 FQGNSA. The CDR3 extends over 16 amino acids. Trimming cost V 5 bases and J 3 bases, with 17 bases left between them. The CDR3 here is CASSQKTSSSNQPQHF. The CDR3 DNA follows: TGTGCCAGCAGCCAAAAGACATCCTCGTCCAATCAGCCCCAGCATTTT.

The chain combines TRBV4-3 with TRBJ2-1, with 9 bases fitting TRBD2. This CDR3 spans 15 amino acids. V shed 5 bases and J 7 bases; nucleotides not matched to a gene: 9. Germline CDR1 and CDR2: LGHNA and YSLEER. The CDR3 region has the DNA TGCGCCAGCAGCGACCTAGCGGGGTTTAGTAATGAGCAGTTCTTC. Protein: CASSDLAGFSNEQFF.

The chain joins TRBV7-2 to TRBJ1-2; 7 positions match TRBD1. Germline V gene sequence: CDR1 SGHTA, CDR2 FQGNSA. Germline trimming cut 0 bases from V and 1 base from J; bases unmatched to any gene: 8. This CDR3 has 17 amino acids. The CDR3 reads CASSLAETGIFNYGYTF. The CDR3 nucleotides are TGTGCCAGCAGCTTAGCGGAGACAGGGATCTTTAACTATGGCTACACCTTC.

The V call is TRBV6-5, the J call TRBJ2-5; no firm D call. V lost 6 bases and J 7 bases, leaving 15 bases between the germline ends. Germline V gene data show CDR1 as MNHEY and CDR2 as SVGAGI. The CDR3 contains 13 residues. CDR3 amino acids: CASSDLGFGTQYF. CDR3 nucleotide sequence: TGTGCCAGCAGCGACTTGGGGTTTGGGACCCAGTACTTC.

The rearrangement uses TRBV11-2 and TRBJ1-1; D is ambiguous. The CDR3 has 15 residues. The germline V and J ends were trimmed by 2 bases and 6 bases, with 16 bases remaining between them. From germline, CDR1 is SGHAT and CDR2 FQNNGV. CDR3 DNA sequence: TGTGCCAGCAGCTTAAATCATTGGAGAACAGCTGAAGCTTTCTTT. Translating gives CASSLNHWRTAEAFF. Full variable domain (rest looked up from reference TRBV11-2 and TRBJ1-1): EAGVAQSPRYKIIEKRQSVAFWCNPISGHATLYWYQQILGQGPKLLIQFQNNGVVDDSQLPKDRFSAERLKGVDSTLKIQPAKLEDSAVYLCASSLNHWRTAEAFFGQGTRLTVV.

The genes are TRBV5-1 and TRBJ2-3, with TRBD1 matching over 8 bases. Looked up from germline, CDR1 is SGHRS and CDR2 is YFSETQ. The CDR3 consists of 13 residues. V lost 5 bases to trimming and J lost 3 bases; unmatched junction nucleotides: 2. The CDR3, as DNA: TGCGCCAGCAGAGGACAGGGAACAGATACGCAGTATTTT. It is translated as CASRGQGTDTQYF.

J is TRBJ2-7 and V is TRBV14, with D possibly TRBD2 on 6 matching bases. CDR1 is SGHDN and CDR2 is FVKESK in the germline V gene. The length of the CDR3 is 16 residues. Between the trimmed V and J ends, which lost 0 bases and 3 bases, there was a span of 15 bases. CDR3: CASSQDPGGIYYEQYF. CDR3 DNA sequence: TGTGCCAGCAGCCAAGACCCCGGAGGGATCTACTACGAGCAGTACTTC.

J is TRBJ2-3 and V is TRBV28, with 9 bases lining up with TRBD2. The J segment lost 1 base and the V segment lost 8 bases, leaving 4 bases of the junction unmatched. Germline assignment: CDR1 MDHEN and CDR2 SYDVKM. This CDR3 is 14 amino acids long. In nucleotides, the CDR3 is TGTGCCAGCGACGTAGCGGGGGGCACAGATACGCAGTATTTT. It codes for CASDVAGGTDTQYF.

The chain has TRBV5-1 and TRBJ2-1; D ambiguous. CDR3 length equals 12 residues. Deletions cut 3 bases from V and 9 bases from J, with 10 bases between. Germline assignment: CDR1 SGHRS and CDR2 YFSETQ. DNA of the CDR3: TGCGCCAGCAGCTCCCCACCGGGTGAGCAGTTCTTC. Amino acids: CASSSPPGEQFF.

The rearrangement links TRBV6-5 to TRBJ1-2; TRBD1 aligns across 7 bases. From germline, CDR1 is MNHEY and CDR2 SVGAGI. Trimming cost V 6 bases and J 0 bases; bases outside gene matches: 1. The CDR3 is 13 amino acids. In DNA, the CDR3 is TGTGCCAGCAGGCAGGGGGCTAACTATGGCTACACCTTC. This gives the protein CASRQGANYGYTF.

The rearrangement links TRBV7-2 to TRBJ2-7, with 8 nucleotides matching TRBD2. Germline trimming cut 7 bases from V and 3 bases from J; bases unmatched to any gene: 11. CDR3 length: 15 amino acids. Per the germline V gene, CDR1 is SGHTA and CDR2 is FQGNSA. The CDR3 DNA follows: TGTGCCAGCACCCCCACGGGGGGGCCGAACTACGAGCAGTACTTC. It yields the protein CASTPTGGPNYEQYF. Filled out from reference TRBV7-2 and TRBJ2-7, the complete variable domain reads GAGVSQSPSNKVTEKGKDVELRCDPISGHTALYWYRQSLGQGLEFLIYFQGNSAPDKSGLPSDRFSAERTGGSVSTLTIQRTQQEDSAVYLCASTPTGGPNYEQYFGPGTRLTVT.

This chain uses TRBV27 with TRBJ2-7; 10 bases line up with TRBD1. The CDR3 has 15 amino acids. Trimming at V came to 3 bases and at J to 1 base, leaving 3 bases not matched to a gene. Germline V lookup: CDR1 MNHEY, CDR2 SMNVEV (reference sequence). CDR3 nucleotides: TGTGCCAGCAGTTTCGGACAGGGGGTGTCCTACGAGCAGTACTTC. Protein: CASSFGQGVSYEQYF.

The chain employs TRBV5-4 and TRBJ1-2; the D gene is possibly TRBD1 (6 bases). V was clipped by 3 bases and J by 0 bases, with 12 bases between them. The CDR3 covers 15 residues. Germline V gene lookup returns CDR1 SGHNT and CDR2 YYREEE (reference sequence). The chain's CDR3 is CASSSQGGPNYGYTF. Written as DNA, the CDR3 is TGTGCCAGCAGCTCCCAAGGGGGGCCTAACTATGGCTACACCTTC.

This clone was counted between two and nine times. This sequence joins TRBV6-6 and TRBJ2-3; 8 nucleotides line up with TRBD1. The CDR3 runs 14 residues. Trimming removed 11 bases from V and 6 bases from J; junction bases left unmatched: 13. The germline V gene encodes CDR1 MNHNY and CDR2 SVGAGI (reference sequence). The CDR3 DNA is TGTGCCTCCAGGGGGCTTGACCTCTCGGATACGCAGTATTTT. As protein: CASRGLDLSDTQYF.

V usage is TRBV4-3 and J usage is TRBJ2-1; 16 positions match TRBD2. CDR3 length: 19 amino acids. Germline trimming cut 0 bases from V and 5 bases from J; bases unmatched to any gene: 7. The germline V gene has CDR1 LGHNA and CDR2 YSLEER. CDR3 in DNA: TGCGCCAGCAGCCAAGATCTTGGGACTAGCGGGGGGGGAGACAATGAGCAGTTCTTC. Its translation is CASSQDLGTSGGGDNEQFF.

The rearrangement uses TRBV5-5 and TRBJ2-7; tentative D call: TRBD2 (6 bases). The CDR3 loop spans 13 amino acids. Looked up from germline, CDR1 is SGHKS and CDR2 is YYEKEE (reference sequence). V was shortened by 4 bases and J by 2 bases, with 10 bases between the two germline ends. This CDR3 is CASSASVTYEQYF. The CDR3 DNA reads TGTGCCAGCAGCGCTAGCGTAACCTACGAGCAGTACTTC. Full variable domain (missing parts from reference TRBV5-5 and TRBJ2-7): DAGVTQSPTHLIKTRGQQVTLRCSPISGHKSVSWYQQVLGQGPQFIFQYYEKEERGRGNFPDRFSARQFPNYSSELNVNALLLGDSALYLCASSASVTYEQYFGPGTRLTVT.

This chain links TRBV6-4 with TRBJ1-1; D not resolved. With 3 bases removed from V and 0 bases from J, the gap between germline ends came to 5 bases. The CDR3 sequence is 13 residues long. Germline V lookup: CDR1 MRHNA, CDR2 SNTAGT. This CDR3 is CASSEAMNTEAFF. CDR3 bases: TGTGCCAGCAGTGAGGCCATGAACACTGAAGCTTTCTTT.

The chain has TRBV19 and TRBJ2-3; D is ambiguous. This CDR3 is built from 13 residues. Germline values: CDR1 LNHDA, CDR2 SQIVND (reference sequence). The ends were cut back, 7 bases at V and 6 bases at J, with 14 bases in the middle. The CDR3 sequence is CASKGPGSDTQYF. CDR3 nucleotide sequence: TGTGCCAGTAAGGGTCCGGGCTCGGATACGCAGTATTTT.